This note documents a single T cell receptor (beta chain) sequence. These data come from a study of blood T cell repertoires in COVID-19. The wider study: PBMCs, B-cell-depleted T cells, or T cells provided the cDNA or gDNA that made up the material.

CDR1 is SGHKS and CDR2 is YYEKEE in the germline V gene (reference sequence). The CDR3 covers 14 residues. V was clipped by 0 bases and J by 4 bases, with 11 bases between them. TCRdb's copy holds only in-frame clones and misses some; the assay was immunoSEQ multiplex PCR. This sample has 100,000 or so clones, with over 75% found just once. This sequence originates from a woman aged 25 to 39 with acute or convalescent COVID-19. This sequence joins TRBV5-5 and TRBJ2-7, with D tentatively TRBD1 (5 bases). The sample consisted of peripheral blood. In DNA form, the CDR3 reads TGTGCCAGCAGCTTGGGGGCAGGGATATACGAGCAGTACTTC. Amino acids: CASSLGAGIYEQYF.